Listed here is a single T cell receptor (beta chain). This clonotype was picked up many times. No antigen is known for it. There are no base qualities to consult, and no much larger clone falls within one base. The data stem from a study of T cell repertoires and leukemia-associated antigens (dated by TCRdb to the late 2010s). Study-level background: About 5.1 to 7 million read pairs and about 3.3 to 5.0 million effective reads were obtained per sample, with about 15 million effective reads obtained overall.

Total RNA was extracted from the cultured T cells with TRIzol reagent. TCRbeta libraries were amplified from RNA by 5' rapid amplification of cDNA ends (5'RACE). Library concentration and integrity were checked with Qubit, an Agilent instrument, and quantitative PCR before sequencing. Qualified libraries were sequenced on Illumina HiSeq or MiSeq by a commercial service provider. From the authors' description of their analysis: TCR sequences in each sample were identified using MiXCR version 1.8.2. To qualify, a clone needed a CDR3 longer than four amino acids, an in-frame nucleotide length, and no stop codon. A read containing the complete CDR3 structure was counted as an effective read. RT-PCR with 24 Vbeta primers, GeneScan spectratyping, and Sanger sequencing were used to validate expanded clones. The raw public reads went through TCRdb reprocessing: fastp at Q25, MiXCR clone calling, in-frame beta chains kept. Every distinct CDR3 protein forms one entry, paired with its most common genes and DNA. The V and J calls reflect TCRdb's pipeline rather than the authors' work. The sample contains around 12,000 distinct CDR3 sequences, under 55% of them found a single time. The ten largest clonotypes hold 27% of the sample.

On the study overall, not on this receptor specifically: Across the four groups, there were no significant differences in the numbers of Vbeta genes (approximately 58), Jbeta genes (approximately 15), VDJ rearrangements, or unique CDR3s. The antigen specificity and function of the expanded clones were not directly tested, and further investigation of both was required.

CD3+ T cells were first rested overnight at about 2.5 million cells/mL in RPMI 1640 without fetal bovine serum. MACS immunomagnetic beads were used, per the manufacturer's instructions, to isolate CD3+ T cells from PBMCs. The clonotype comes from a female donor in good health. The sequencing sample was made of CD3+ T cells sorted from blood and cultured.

This receptor has the CDR3 CASRTGTSGEQYF. In nucleotide form, the sequence is TGCGCCAGTAGAACCGGGACTAGCGGCGAGCAGTACTTC. The chain joins TRBV5-1 to TRBJ2-7; 11 bases in between match TRBD2. CDR1 and CDR2, looked up from the germline V gene, are SGHRS and YFSETQ. The V end gives up 8 bases and the J end 6 bases, leaving 7 bases in the junction not matched to a gene. From the cysteine up to the phenylalanine, the CDR3 has a length of 13 residues. Of all the DNA, just the CDR3 is kept, 39 bases in frame from base 1.